The rows below give T cell receptor beta chains drawn from one sample of a study of cytomegalovirus exposure and HLA in healthy donors. Generated by immunoSEQ multiplex PCR, the TCRdb table keeps only in-frame clones and is missing some. The table has tens of thousands of clones, approximately 70% seen once. Sequencing was performed on PBMCs. Receptors were obtained from a woman aged 45-60 years in good health and CMV-seropositive. Each CDR3 is given with its conserved first and last residue. The D gene is left open where the match is weak. Size tells how often a clone was seen (once, few, many) or the class of an expanded clone, and some rows leave it out.

V,size,D,J,CDR3,DNA
TRBV11-2,-,-,TRBJ1-1,CASIDTRDPFNTEAFF,TGTGCCAGCATCGACACGCGGGACCCCTTTAACACTGAAGCTTTCTTT
TRBV2,-,-,TRBJ2-7,CASSEQGIIPYEQYF,TGTGCCAGCAGTGAACAGGGTATAATTCCCTACGAGCAGTACTTC
TRBV5-1,-,-,TRBJ2-7,CASSLDTGSGYEQYF,TGCGCCAGCAGCTTGGATACAGGGTCGGGCTACGAGCAGTACTTC
TRBV4-3,few,-,TRBJ2-6,CASSQDRPGYSGANVLTF,TGCGCCAGCAGCCAAGATCGTCCCGGTTACTCTGGGGCCAACGTCCTGACTTTC
TRBV28,few,-,TRBJ1-6,CASSLFKGVNSPLHF,TGTGCCAGCAGTTTATTCAAGGGGGTCAACTCACCCCTCCACTTT
TRBV7-9,-,TRBD1,TRBJ1-4,CASSLERGLDEKLFF,TGTGCCAGCAGCTTAGAGAGGGGGCTGGATGAAAAACTGTTTTTT
TRBV27,-,TRBD1,TRBJ1-4,CASSFLRDRGEKLFF,TGTGCCAGCAGTTTCCTCCGAGACAGGGGTGAAAAACTGTTTTTT
TRBV9,once,-,TRBJ1-5,CASSQDLSNQPQHF,TGTGCCAGCAGTCAGGACTTAAGCAATCAGCCCCAGCATTTT
TRBV6-6,-,TRBD2,TRBJ2-7,CASSWTSGNYEQYF,TGTGCCAGCAGTTGGACTAGCGGGAACTACGAGCAGTACTTC
TRBV15,-,TRBD1,TRBJ1-5,CATSGKMGQGIRDQPQHF,TGTGCCACCAGCGGCAAAATGGGACAGGGTATCAGGGATCAGCCCCAGCATTTT
TRBV6-5,few,-,TRBJ1-6,CASAQGNSPLHF,TGTGCCAGCGCGCAGGGAAATTCACCCCTCCACTTT
TRBV7-6,-,-,TRBJ2-7,CASSLSTGEQYF,TGTGCCAGCAGCTTATCGACGGGCGAGCAGTACTTC
TRBV7-9,-,TRBD2,TRBJ2-1,CASSLGGGVSYNEQFF,TGTGCCAGCAGCTTAGGGGGAGGGGTCTCCTACAATGAGCAGTTCTTC
TRBV6-5,-,TRBD1,TRBJ1-2,CASRKQGRDYGYTF,TGTGCCAGCAGGAAACAGGGGCGGGACTATGGCTACACCTTC
TRBV10-3,-,TRBD1,TRBJ2-1,CAISVDTGAYNEQFF,TGTGCCATCAGTGTTGATACAGGGGCCTACAATGAGCAGTTCTTC
TRBV7-2,-,-,TRBJ1-1,CASSLDQGRTEAFF,TGTGCCAGCAGCTTAGATCAGGGGCGCACTGAAGCTTTCTTT
TRBV7-2,few,-,TRBJ1-3,CASSFFSGNTIYF,TGTGCCAGCAGCTTCTTCTCTGGAAACACCATATATTTT
TRBV18,-,-,TRBJ1-1,CASSPTGDQNTEAFF,TGTGCCAGCTCACCAACGGGGGACCAGAACACTGAAGCTTTCTTT
TRBV10-3,few,-,TRBJ1-5,CAISEGRVIGPQHF,TGTGCCATCAGTGAAGGCAGGGTCATCGGGCCCCAGCATTTT
TRBV9,-,-,TRBJ2-7,CASSAGDTVPYEQYF,TGTGCCAGCAGCGCGGGGGATACCGTGCCCTACGAGCAGTACTTC
TRBV7-7,-,-,TRBJ1-2,CASSFPGTPLNYGYTF,TGTGCCAGCAGCTTTCCCGGGACACCACTTAACTATGGCTACACCTTC
TRBV28,-,-,TRBJ2-1,CASSFGPAGHLRLF,TGTGCCAGCAGTTTTGGGCCCGCGGGCCATTTACGTCTCTTC
TRBV15,-,TRBD1,TRBJ2-1,CATSTSGGYEQFF,TGTGCCACCAGCACGTCAGGGGGCTATGAGCAGTTCTTC
TRBV5-4,-,TRBD2,TRBJ2-2,CASSVGVAGTNTGELFF,TGTGCCAGCAGCGTAGGAGTAGCGGGGACGAACACCGGGGAGCTGTTTTTT
TRBV11-2,-,-,TRBJ2-5,CASSFGRYQETQYF,TGTGCCAGCAGCTTTGGGCGCTACCAAGAGACCCAGTACTTC
TRBV7-8,-,-,TRBJ1-4,CASSLEGTPSKKLFF,TGTGCCAGCAGCTTAGAAGGGACACCCTCTAAAAAACTGTTTTTT
TRBV5-1,few,TRBD2,TRBJ2-7,CASSLGGLSGNSATEQYF,TGCGCCAGCAGCTTGGGGGGACTAAGTGGCAATTCAGCTACCGAGCAGTACTTC
TRBV28,-,TRBD2,TRBJ2-1,CASSSRTSGLGEQFF,TGTGCCAGCAGTTCCAGGACTAGCGGGCTTGGTGAGCAGTTCTTC
TRBV2,once,TRBD1,TRBJ2-1,CASSEMGQEYNEQFF,TGTGCCAGCAGTGAAATGGGACAGGAGTACAATGAGCAGTTCTTC
TRBV18,-,-,TRBJ2-7,CASSPVKGYEQYF,TGTGCCAGCTCACCGGTTAAGGGGTACGAGCAGTACTTC
TRBV2,-,TRBD2,TRBJ2-5,CASTASGQETQYF,TGTGCCAGCACGGCTAGCGGACAAGAGACCCAGTACTTC
TRBV27,-,-,TRBJ2-7,CASSISGRSSYEQYF,TGTGCCAGCAGCATTAGCGGTCGGAGTTCCTACGAGCAGTACTTC
TRBV30,few,TRBD1,TRBJ1-4,CAWNSGTDYEKLFF,TGTGCCTGGAATTCCGGGACAGACTATGAAAAACTGTTTTTT
TRBV10-1,once,-,TRBJ1-5,CASSEWEGQNQPQHF,TGCGCCAGCAGTGAGTGGGAAGGACAAAATCAGCCCCAGCATTTT
TRBV10-1,-,TRBD2,TRBJ2-5,CASSPPNIAGEETQYF,TGCGCCAGCTCTCCCCCGAATATAGCGGGAGAAGAGACCCAGTACTTC
TRBV7-2,-,-,TRBJ2-1,CASSSAQGTYNEQFF,TGTGCCAGCAGCTCCGCGCAGGGGACCTACAATGAGCAGTTCTTC
TRBV7-2,-,TRBD2,TRBJ2-3,CASSSLAGITDTQYF,TGTGCCAGCAGTTCTCTAGCGGGGATCACAGATACGCAGTATTTT
TRBV29-1,few,-,TRBJ2-7,CSGCTGSYEQYF,TGCAGCGGGTGTACAGGCTCCTACGAGCAGTACTTC
TRBV27,few,-,TRBJ1-2,CASSSITGPGSYGYTF,TGTGCCAGCAGTTCTATCACAGGGCCAGGTTCCTATGGCTACACCTTC
TRBV6-4,few,-,TRBJ2-1,CASSEALPPNEQFF,TGTGCCAGCAGTGAAGCATTGCCTCCCAATGAGCAGTTCTTC
TRBV15,-,-,TRBJ1-2,CATSRGGGPAVREGYTF,TGTGCCACCAGCAGAGGGGGGGGCCCGGCGGTCCGGGAGGGCTACACCTTC
TRBV27,-,TRBD1,TRBJ2-1,CASSFHQGDEQFF,TGTGCCAGCAGTTTTCATCAGGGGGATGAGCAGTTCTTC
TRBV27,-,-,TRBJ2-7,CASTQPGVYEQYF,TGTGCCAGCACTCAGCCCGGGGTCTACGAGCAGTACTTC
TRBV7-2,-,-,TRBJ1-1,CASSIRHAGPNTEAFF,TGTGCCAGCAGCATACGTCACGCGGGACCCAACACTGAAGCTTTCTTT
TRBV7-8,few,TRBD2,TRBJ2-3,CASSLARGGGAADTQYF,TGTGCCAGCAGCTTAGCGCGGGGCGGGGGGGCGGCAGATACGCAGTATTTT
TRBV7-2,-,-,TRBJ1-4,CASSLEGLGGGRSAEKLFF,TGTGCCAGCAGCTTAGAGGGATTGGGAGGGGGGCGGAGCGCGGAAAAACTGTTTTTT
TRBV28,-,-,TRBJ2-7,CAIARDSYEQYF,TGTGCCATAGCGAGGGACTCCTACGAGCAGTACTTC
TRBV30,-,TRBD1,TRBJ1-2,CAWSEGAHLPGYTF,TGTGCCTGGAGTGAGGGGGCGCACCTACCTGGCTACACCTTC
TRBV28,-,-,TRBJ1-4,CASSESGGRGEKLFF,TGTGCCAGCAGTGAGAGTGGGGGGAGGGGTGAAAAACTGTTTTTT
TRBV15,-,-,TRBJ2-5,CATSRVGVRETQYF,TGTGCCACCAGCAGAGTCGGGGTTAGGGAGACCCAGTACTTC
TRBV19,-,-,TRBJ1-2,CASTWVGTGAGYTF,TGTGCCAGTACGTGGGTGGGCACTGGCGCGGGCTACACCTTC
TRBV7-2,-,-,TRBJ2-5,CASSRGDQETQYF,TGTGCCAGCAGCCGCGGAGACCAAGAGACCCAGTACTTC
TRBV7-2,few,-,TRBJ2-5,CASSAAGGQETQYF,TGTGCCAGCAGCGCCGCCGGGGGTCAAGAGACCCAGTACTTC
TRBV29-1,-,TRBD2,TRBJ2-1,CSVYGESGRPNNEQFF,TGCAGCGTCTATGGGGAAAGCGGGAGGCCTAACAATGAGCAGTTCTTC
TRBV5-4,once,TRBD2,TRBJ2-2,CASSLSRTSSRTGELFF,TGTGCCAGCAGCTTGTCAAGGACTAGCTCGAGGACCGGGGAGCTGTTTTTT
TRBV5-1,few,-,TRBJ1-6,CASSLGQDSYNSPLHF,TGCGCCAGCAGCTTGGGACAGGACAGCTATAATTCACCCCTCCACTTT
TRBV7-9,once,-,TRBJ1-4,CASSPSGARNEKLFF,TGTGCCAGCAGCCCCTCAGGGGCCCGAAATGAAAAACTGTTTTTT